The entry below gives a single TCR beta chain sequence along with its context. The antigen remains undetermined. The data originate from a study of shared clonotypes between healthy human individuals. Subsets obtained from CD4+ cells comprised CD45RA+ naive and CD45RA-negative memory cells. Points from the study as a whole: Relative to clonotypes present in all four donors, those not shared had lower generation probabilities. A generally larger estimated richness was seen in naive subsets than in memory subsets.

Replicate PCRs from sorted subsets contained approximately 190 ng DNA, which is roughly 30,000 T cell genomes. Some clones are missing from TCRdb's copy, which holds only in-frame ones; the method was immunoSEQ multiplex PCR. Here the sample spans approximately 1,500,000 clones, about 98% being singletons. Trimming left V 4 bases short and J 0 bases short, with 10 bases between. Germline V lookup: CDR1 SQVTM, CDR2 ANQGSEA. The CDR3 contains 14 residues. The rearrangement links TRBV29-1 to TRBJ1-3; unclear D gene. The sequenced material came from naive CD4+ T cells sorted from blood. Regarding subset: CD45RA+ positively selected. The TCR sequence derives from a man aged 30-40 years in good health. Written as DNA, the CDR3 is TGCAGCGTTGGCACCAACACCTCTGGAAACACCATATATTTT. This gives the protein CSVGTNTSGNTIYF.